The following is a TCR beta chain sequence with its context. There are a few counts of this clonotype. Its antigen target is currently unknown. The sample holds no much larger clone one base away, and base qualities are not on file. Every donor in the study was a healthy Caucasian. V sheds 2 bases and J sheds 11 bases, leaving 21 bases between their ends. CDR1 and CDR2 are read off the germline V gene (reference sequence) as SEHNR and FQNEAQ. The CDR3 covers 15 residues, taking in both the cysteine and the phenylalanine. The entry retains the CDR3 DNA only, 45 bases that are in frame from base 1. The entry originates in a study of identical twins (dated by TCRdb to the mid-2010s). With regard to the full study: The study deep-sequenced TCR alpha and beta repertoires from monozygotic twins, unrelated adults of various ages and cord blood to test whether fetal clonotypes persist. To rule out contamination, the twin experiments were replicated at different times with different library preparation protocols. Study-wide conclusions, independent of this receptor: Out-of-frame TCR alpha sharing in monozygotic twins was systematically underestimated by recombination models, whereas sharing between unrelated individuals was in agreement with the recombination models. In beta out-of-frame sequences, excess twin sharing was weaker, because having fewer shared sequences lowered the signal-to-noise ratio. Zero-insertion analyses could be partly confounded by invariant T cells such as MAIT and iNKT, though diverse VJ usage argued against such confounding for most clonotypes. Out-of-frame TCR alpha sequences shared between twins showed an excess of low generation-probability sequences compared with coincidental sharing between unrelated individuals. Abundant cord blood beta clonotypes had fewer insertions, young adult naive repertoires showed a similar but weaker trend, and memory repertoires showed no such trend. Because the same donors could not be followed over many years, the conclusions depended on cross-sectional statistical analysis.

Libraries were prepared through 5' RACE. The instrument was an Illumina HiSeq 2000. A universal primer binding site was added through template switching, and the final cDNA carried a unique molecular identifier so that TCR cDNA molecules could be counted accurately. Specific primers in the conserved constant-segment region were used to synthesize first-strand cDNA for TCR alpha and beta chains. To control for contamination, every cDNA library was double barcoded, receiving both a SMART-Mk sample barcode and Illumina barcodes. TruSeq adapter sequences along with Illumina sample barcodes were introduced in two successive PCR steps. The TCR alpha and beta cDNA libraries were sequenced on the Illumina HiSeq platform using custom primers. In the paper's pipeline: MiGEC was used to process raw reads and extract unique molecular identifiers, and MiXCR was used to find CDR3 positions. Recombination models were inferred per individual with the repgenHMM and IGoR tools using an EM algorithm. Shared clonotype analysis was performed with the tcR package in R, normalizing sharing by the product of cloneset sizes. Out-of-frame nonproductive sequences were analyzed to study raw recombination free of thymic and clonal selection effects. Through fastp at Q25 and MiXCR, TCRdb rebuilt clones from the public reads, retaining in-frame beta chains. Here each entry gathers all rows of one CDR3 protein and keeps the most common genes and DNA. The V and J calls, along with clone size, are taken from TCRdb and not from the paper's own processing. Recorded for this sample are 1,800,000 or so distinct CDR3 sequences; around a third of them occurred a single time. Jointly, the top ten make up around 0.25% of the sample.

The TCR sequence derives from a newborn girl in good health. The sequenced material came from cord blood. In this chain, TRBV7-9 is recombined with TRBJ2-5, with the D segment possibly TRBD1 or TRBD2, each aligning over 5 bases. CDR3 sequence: CASSLIGTLYNEQYF. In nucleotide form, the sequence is TGTGCCAGCAGCTTAATCGGGACCCTGTACAATGAGCAGTACTTC. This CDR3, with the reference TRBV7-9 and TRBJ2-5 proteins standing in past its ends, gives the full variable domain DTGVSQNPRHKITKRGQNVTFRCDPISEHNRLYWYRQTLGQGPEFLTYFQNEAQLEKSRLLSDRFSAERPKGSFSTLEIQRTEQGDSAMYLCASSLIGTLYNEQYFGPGTRLLVL.